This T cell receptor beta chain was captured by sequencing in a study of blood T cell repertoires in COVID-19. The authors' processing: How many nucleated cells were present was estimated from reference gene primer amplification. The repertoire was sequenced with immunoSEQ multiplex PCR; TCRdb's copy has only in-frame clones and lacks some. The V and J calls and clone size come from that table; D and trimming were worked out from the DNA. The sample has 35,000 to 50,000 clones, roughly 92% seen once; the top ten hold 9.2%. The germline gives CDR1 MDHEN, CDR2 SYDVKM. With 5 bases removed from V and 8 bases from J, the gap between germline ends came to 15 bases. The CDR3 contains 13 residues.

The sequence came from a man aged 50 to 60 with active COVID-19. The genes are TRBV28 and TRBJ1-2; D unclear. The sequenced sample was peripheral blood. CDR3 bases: TGTGCCAGCAGTCCCTTTGAGCTACGGGGCTACACCTTC. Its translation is CASSPFELRGYTF.